This T cell receptor (beta chain) comes out of a study of OX40 agonist ivuxolimab in advanced cancers. Study in general: Two cutaneous melanoma patients and one hepatocellular carcinoma patient, three in all, had partial responses.

Clones were sequenced by immunoSEQ multiplex PCR, and TCRdb holds only the in-frame ones, with some missing. The repertoire has some 74,000 clones, 70% to 90% of them found once; the top ten carry around 0.95%. Study outcomes and limitations: Clonal expansion in partial responders at 0.1-3.0 mg/kg ranked among the lowest.

Comments on this clone: Its antigen is not identified.

Between the trimmed V and J ends, which lost 3 bases and 2 bases, there was a span of 11 bases. The CDR3 is 15 amino acids. Germline values: CDR1 LNHDA, CDR2 SQIVND (reference sequence). This TCR came from an adult with an advanced solid tumor such as melanoma, head and neck, liver or kidney cancer. The chain is built from TRBV19 and TRBJ1-5; perhaps TRBD1 as D (5 bases). Sequences were derived from CD4+ or CD8+ T cells sorted from blood, sampled in a trial of the OX40 agonist ivuxolimab. The CDR3 loop reads CASSIPGYGNQPQHF. In DNA, the CDR3 is TGTGCCAGTAGTATCCCAGGGTACGGCAATCAGCCCCAGCATTTT.